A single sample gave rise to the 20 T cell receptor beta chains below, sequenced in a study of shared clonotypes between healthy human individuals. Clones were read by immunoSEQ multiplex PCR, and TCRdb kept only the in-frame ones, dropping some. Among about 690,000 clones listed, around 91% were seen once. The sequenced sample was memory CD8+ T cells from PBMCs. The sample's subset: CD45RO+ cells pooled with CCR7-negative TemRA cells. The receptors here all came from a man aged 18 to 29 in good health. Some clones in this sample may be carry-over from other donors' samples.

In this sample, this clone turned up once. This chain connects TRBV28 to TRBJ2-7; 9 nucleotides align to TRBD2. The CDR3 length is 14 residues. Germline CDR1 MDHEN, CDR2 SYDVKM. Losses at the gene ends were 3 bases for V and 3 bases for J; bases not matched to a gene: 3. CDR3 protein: CASSFASGDYEQYF. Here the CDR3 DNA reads TGTGCCAGCAGTTTCGCTAGCGGGGACTACGAGCAGTACTTC.

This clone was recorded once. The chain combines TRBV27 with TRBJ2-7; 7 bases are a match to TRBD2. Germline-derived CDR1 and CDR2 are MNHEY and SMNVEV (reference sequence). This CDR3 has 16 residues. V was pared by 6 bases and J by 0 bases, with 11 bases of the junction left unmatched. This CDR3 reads CASSPPVASGSYEQYF. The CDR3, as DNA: TGTGCCAGCAGCCCCCCGGTGGCTAGCGGCTCCTACGAGCAGTACTTC.

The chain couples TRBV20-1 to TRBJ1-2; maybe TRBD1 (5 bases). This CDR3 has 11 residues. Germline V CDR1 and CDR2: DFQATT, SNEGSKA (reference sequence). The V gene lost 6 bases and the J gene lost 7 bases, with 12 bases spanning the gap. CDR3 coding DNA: TGCAGTGCAACGGGGGTAGGTGGCTACACCTTC. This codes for CSATGVGGYTF.

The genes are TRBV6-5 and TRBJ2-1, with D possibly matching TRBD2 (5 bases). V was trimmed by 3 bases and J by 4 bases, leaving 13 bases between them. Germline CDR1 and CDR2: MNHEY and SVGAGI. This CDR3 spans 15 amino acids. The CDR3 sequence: CASSYSGGRYNEQFF. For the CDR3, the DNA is TGTGCCAGCAGTTATTCGGGCGGGCGATACAATGAGCAGTTCTTC.

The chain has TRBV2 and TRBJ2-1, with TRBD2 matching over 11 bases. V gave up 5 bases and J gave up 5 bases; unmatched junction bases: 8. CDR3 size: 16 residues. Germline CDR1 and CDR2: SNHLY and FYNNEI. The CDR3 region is CASSIRLAGLDNEQFF. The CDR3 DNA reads TGTGCCAGCAGTATCCGACTAGCGGGACTTGACAATGAGCAGTTCTTC.

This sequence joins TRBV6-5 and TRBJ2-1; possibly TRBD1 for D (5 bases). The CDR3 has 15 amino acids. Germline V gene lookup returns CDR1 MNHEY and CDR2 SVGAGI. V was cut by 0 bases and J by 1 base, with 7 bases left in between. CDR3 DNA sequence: TGTGCCAGCAGTTACTCGGCAGGGTCCTACAATGAGCAGTTCTTC. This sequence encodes CASSYSAGSYNEQFF.

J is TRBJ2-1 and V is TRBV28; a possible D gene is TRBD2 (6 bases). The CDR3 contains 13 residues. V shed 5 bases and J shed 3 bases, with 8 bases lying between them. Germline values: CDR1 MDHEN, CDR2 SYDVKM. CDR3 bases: TGTGCCAGCAGTCAAGCGGGCTACAATGAGCAGTTCTTC. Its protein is CASSQAGYNEQFF.

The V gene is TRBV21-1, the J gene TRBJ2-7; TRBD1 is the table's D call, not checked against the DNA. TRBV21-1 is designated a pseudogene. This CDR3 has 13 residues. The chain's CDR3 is CARTGQGSYEQYF. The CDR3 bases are TGTGCCAGAACAGGACAGGGCTCCTACGAGCAGTACTTC.

CDR3 DNA sequence: TGTGCCAGCAGCTTAGTAGGGAACAATGAGCAGTTCTTC. It encodes CASSLVGNNEQFF. The V call is TRBV7-9, the J call TRBJ2-1; unclear D gene. This CDR3 comprises 13 residues. V lost 1 base to trimming and J lost 5 bases, with 6 bases between them. Germline V gene lookup returns CDR1 SEHNR and CDR2 FQNEAQ (reference sequence).

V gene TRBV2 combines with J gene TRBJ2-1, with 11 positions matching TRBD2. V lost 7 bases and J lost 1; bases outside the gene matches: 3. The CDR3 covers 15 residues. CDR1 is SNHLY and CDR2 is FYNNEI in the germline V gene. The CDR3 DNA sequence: TGTGCCAGCATCCTAGCGGGAGGATCCTACAATGAGCAGTTCTTC. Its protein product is CASILAGGSYNEQFF.

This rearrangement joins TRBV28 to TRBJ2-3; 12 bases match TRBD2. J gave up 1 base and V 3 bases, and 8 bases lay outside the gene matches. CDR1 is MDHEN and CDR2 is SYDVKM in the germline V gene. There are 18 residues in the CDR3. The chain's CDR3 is CASSFRLAGGSGTDTQYF. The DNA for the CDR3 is TGTGCCAGCAGTTTTCGTCTAGCGGGAGGGTCGGGCACAGATACGCAGTATTTT.

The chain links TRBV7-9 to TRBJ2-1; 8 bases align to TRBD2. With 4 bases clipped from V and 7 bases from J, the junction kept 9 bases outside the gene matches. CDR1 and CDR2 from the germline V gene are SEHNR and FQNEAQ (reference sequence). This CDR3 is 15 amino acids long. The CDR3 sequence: CASSWQREGRNEQFF. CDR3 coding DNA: TGTGCCAGCAGCTGGCAACGGGAGGGCCGTAATGAGCAGTTCTTC.

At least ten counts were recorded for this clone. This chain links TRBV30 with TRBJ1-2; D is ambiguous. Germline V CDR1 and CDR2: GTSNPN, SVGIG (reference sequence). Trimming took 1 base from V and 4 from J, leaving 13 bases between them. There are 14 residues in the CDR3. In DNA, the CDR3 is TGTGCCTGGAGTGCGGCCGTCACCTCCTATGGCTACACCTTC. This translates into CAWSAAVTSYGYTF.

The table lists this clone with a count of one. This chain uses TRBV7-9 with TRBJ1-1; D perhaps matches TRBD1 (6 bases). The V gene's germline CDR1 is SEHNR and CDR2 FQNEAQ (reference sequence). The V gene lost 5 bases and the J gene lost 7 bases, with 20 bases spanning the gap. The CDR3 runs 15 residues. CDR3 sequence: CASSLGSRGGSEAFF. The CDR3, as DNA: TGTGCCAGCAGCCTAGGTAGCAGGGGCGGGAGTGAAGCTTTCTTT.

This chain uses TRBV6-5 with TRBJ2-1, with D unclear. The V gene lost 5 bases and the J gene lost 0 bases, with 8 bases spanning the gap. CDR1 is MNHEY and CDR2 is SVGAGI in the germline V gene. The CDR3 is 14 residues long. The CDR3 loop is CASSKTDSYNEQFF. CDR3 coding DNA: TGTGCCAGCAGTAAGACCGACTCCTACAATGAGCAGTTCTTC.

The CDR3 DNA sequence: TGTGCCAGCAGCTTACAAACAGGGGGCGTAAGCGAGCAGTACTTC. Translation: CASSLQTGGVSEQYF. The chain carries TRBV7-9 and TRBJ2-7, with 9 positions matching TRBD1. The CDR3 covers 15 residues. With V trimmed by 2 bases and J by 6 bases, 8 bases remained unmatched. Germline V CDR1 and CDR2: SEHNR, FQNEAQ (reference sequence). Filled out from reference TRBV7-9 and TRBJ2-7, the complete variable domain reads DTGVSQNPRHKITKRGQNVTFRCDPISEHNRLYWYRQTLGQGPEFLTYFQNEAQLEKSRLLSDRFSAERPKGSFSTLEIQRTEQGDSAMYLCASSLQTGGVSEQYFGPGTRLTVT.

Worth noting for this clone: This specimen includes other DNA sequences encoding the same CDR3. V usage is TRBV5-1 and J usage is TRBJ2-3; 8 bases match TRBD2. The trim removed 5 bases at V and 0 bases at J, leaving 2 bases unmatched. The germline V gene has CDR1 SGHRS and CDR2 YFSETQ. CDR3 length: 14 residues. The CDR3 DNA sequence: TGCGCCAGCAGTTCTAGCGGGAGCACAGATACGCAGTATTTT. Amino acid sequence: CASSSSGSTDTQYF.

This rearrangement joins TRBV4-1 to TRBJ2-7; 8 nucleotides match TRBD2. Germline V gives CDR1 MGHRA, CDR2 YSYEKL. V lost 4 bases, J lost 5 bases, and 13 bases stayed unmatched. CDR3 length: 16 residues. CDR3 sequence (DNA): TGCGCCAGCAGCCCCACCGCGGGGGGCGCAACCCACGAGCAGTACTTC. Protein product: CASSPTAGGATHEQYF.

This CDR3 is CASSQDPRDGYTF. The CDR3 nucleotides are TGTGCCAGCAGCCAAGACCCCAGGGATGGCTACACCTTC. The J gene is TRBJ1-2, the V gene TRBV11-2; maybe TRBD1 (5 bases). Germline V gene sequence: CDR1 SGHAT, CDR2 FQNNGV. V lost 5 bases to trimming and J lost 6 bases, with 13 bases between them. This CDR3 comprises 13 residues.

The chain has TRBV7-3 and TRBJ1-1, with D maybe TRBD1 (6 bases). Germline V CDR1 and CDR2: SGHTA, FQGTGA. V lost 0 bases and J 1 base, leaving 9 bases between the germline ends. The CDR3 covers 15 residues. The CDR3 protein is CASSLTGGPNTEAFF. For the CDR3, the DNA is TGTGCCAGCAGCTTAACTGGGGGCCCGAACACTGAAGCTTTCTTT.